This is a list of T cell receptor beta chains from one sample in a study of cytomegalovirus exposure and HLA in healthy donors. Generated by immunoSEQ multiplex PCR, the TCRdb table keeps only in-frame clones and is missing some. The table records under 300,000 clones, approximately 80% of them present only once. The source material was PBMCs. The receptor source for this set is a woman aged 55-69 years in good health and CMV-seropositive. The CDR3 runs from the conserved cysteine through the conserved F or W. The D gene is left open where the match is weak. Size tells how often a clone was seen (once, few, many) or the class of an expanded clone, and some rows leave it out.

J	V	D	size	CDR3	DNA
TRBJ2-5	TRBV5-6	-	-	CASSSRETQYF	TGTGCCAGCAGCTCCCGGGAGACCCAGTACTTC
TRBJ1-2	TRBV6-1	-	-	CASRSGARGYTF	TGTGCCAGCAGATCAGGGGCAAGGGGCTACACCTTC
TRBJ2-2	TRBV5-1	-	-	CASSSGDTGELFF	TGCGCCAGCAGCTCGGGGGACACCGGGGAGCTGTTTTTT
TRBJ2-7	TRBV11-3	TRBD1	-	CASSLETGGAYEQYF	TGTGCCAGCAGCTTAGAGACAGGGGGAGCCTACGAGCAGTACTTC
TRBJ2-7	TRBV7-9	-	-	CSSSFGESSYEQYF	TGTTCCAGCAGCTTCGGGGAAAGCTCCTACGAGCAGTACTTC
TRBJ2-7	TRBV5-1	-	-	CASSLTGLEQYF	TGCGCCAGCAGCTTAACCGGACTTGAGCAGTACTTC
TRBJ2-2	TRBV27	TRBD2	-	CASKLAGGPRELFF	TGTGCCAGCAAACTAGCGGGAGGGCCCCGGGAGCTGTTTTTT
TRBJ1-1	TRBV7-2	TRBD1	-	CASSLTRTGGSNTEAFF	TGTGCCAGCAGCTTAACGAGGACAGGGGGAAGTAACACTGAAGCTTTCTTT
TRBJ1-1	TRBV2	-	-	CASSEGGSAEAFF	TGTGCCAGCAGTGAGGGGGGGAGCGCTGAAGCTTTCTTT
TRBJ2-7	TRBV28	-	-	CASRLAYEQYF	TGTGCCAGCAGGCTAGCGTACGAGCAGTACTTC
TRBJ2-1	TRBV7-9	-	-	CASSSLRVEQFF	TGTGCCAGCAGCTCCCTCCGCGTTGAGCAGTTCTTC
TRBJ2-1	TRBV5-6	-	-	CASSSPRPSYSEQFF	TGTGCCAGCAGCTCCCCTCGACCGTCCTACAGTGAGCAGTTCTTC
TRBJ2-7	TRBV4-2	-	-	CASSQVPIGPEGRLGEQYF	TGTGCCAGCAGCCAAGTTCCGATTGGGCCTGAGGGTAGGTTGGGCGAGCAGTACTTC
TRBJ1-5	TRBV7-9	TRBD1	-	CASSPGQGAVQPQHF	TGTGCCAGCAGCCCGGGACAGGGGGCTGTACAGCCCCAGCATTTT
TRBJ2-7	TRBV4-2	-	-	CASSQDQAYEQYF	TGTGCCAGCAGCCAAGATCAGGCTTACGAGCAGTACTTC
TRBJ2-1	TRBV6-6	TRBD1	-	CASRPPGTDNEQFF	TGTGCCAGCAGACCTCCAGGGACAGACAATGAGCAGTTCTTC
TRBJ1-1	TRBV7-9	-	-	CSSSLVGRKNTEAFF	TGTTCCAGCAGCTTAGTGGGGCGGAAGAACACTGAAGCTTTCTTT
TRBJ2-3	TRBV19	-	-	CASSAGQHTDTQYF	TGTGCCAGTAGTGCGGGGCAGCACACAGATACGCAGTATTTT
TRBJ1-2	TRBV7-9	-	-	CSIESVGYGYTF	TGTTCCATAGAAAGTGTTGGCTATGGCTACACCTTC
TRBJ2-1	TRBV5-1	-	-	CASRDYYNEQFF	TGCGCCAGCAGGGACTACTACAATGAGCAGTTCTTC
TRBJ2-7	TRBV4-1	TRBD2	-	CASSQDPGGGDEQYF	TGCGCCAGCAGCCAAGATCCAGGCGGGGGGGACGAGCAGTACTTC
TRBJ2-1	TRBV5-1	TRBD2	-	CASSQRLAGYNEQFF	TGCGCCAGCAGCCAACGACTAGCGGGTTACAATGAGCAGTTCTTC
TRBJ2-3	TRBV4-2	TRBD2	-	CASSQEKTSGSSRTDTQYF	TGTGCCAGCAGCCAAGAAAAGACTAGCGGGAGTAGTAGGACAGATACGCAGTATTTT
TRBJ2-7	TRBV4-2	TRBD2	once	CASSQLSSGSDYEQYF	TGTGCCAGCAGCCAATTATCTAGCGGGAGTGACTACGAGCAGTACTTC
TRBJ2-6	TRBV11-2	-	-	CASSPHTGYSGANVLTF	TGTGCCAGCAGCCCCCATACAGGTTACTCTGGGGCCAACGTCCTGACTTTC
TRBJ2-1	TRBV30	TRBD2	-	CAWGTTNEQFF	TGTGCCTGGGGGACTACCAATGAGCAGTTCTTC
TRBJ2-2	TRBV5-1	TRBD2	once	CASSFRRTSGRVANTGELFF	TGCGCCAGCAGCTTTCGACGGACTAGCGGGAGGGTTGCGAACACCGGGGAGCTGTTTTTT
TRBJ1-1	TRBV19	-	-	CASSTVWSGEAFF	TGTGCCAGTAGTACGGTTTGGTCGGGTGAAGCTTTCTTT
TRBJ1-4	TRBV7-9	-	-	CASSLGSPGELFF	TGTGCCAGCAGCTTAGGATCTCCGGGGGAACTGTTTTTT
TRBJ1-2	TRBV5-6	-	-	CASSLGWGGRYGYTF	TGTGCCAGCAGCTTGGGGTGGGGAGGAAGGTATGGCTACACCTTC
TRBJ1-4	TRBV14	-	-	CASSPSGAWDEKLFF	TGTGCCAGCAGCCCAAGCGGGGCTTGGGATGAAAAACTGTTTTTT
TRBJ1-2	TRBV27	TRBD1	-	CASRPQKTGGGYGYTF	TGTGCCAGCAGACCTCAAAAAACAGGGGGGGGCTATGGCTACACCTTC
TRBJ2-7	TRBV11-2	TRBD2	-	CASSPSTSGRAGQYF	TGTGCCAGCAGTCCATCGACTAGCGGGAGGGCCGGGCAGTACTTC
TRBJ1-3	TRBV6-1	-	-	CASSAGLTISGNTIYF	TGTGCCAGCAGTGCCGGACTTACGATCTCTGGAAACACCATATATTTT
TRBJ2-7	TRBV6-5	TRBD2	-	CASSLGGASGSYEQYF	TGTGCCAGCAGTTTAGGAGGGGCTAGCGGGAGTTACGAGCAGTACTTC
TRBJ2-3	TRBV6-4	TRBD2	-	CASSEAGVRTDTQYF	TGTGCCAGCAGTGAAGCGGGAGTTAGAACAGATACGCAGTATTTT
TRBJ2-1	TRBV29-1	TRBD2	-	CSVRTSGGSYNEQFF	TGCAGCGTTAGGACTAGCGGGGGCTCCTACAATGAGCAGTTCTTC
TRBJ1-2	TRBV19	-	-	CASSAHRDNYGYTF	TGTGCCAGTAGTGCCCACAGGGATAACTATGGCTACACCTTC
TRBJ2-6	TRBV5-6	-	-	CASSVQVAESSGANVLTF	TGTGCCAGCAGCGTCCAAGTGGCGGAAAGCTCTGGGGCCAACGTCCTGACTTTC
TRBJ2-2	TRBV5-1	TRBD2	-	CASSIGLAGTHTGELFF	TGCGCCAGCAGCATAGGACTAGCTGGTACACACACCGGGGAGCTGTTTTTT
TRBJ2-3	TRBV7-9	TRBD1	few	CSSSLNAGGMADTQYF	TGTTCCAGCAGCTTAAATGCAGGGGGTATGGCAGATACGCAGTATTTT
TRBJ2-7	TRBV5-1	-	once	CASSLGFGEQYF	TGCGCCAGCAGCTTGGGTTTCGGCGAGCAGTACTTC
TRBJ2-1	TRBV11-1	TRBD2	-	CASSLAGLGPYNEQFF	TGTGCCAGCAGCTTAGCGGGACTAGGTCCCTACAATGAGCAGTTCTTC
TRBJ2-7	TRBV7-9	TRBD2	-	CASRHGTSGSYEQYF	TGTGCCAGCAGACACGGGACTAGCGGGAGCTACGAGCAGTACTTC
TRBJ1-1	TRBV2	-	few	CASSDTRTEAFF	TGTGCCAGCAGTGACACGCGCACTGAAGCTTTCTTT